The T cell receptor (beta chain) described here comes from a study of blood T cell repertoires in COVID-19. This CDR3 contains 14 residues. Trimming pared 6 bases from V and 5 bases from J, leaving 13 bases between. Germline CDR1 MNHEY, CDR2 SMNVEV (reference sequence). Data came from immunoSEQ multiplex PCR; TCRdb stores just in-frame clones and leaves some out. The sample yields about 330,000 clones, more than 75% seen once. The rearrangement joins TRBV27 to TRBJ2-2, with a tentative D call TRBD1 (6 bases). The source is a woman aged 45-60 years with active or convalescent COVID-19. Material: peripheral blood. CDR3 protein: CASRTSGVTGELFF. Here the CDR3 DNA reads TGTGCCAGCAGAACCTCAGGGGTAACCGGGGAGCTGTTTTTT.